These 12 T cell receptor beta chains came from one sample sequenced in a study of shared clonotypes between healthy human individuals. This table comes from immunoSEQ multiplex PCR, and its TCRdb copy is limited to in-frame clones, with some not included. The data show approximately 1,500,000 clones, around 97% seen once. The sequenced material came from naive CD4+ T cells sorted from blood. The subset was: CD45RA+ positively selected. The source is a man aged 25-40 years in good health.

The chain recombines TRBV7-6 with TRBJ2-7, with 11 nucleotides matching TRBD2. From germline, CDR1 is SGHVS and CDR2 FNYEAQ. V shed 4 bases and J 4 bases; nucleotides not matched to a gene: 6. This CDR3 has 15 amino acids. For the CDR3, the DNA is TGTGCCAGCAGCTCAGGGACTAGCGGAACTTACGAGCAGTACTTC. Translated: CASSSGTSGTYEQYF.

CDR3 DNA sequence: TGCGCCAGCAGCCAAGATGCCCCGGGACAGGGGACCCCAGATACGCAGTATTTT. This sequence encodes CASSQDAPGQGTPDTQYF. The chain recombines TRBV4-3 with TRBJ2-3; 10 nucleotides agree with TRBD1. Trimming at V came to 0 bases and at J to 4 bases, leaving 10 bases not matched to a gene. The CDR3 loop spans 18 amino acids. CDR1 and CDR2 from the germline V gene are LGHNA and YSLEER.

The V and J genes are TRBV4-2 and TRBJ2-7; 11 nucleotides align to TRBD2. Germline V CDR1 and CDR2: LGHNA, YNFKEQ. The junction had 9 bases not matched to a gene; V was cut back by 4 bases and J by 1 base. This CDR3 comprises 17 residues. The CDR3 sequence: CASSRQTSGAISYEQYF. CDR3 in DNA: TGTGCCAGCAGCCGGCAGACTAGCGGGGCAATATCCTACGAGCAGTACTTC.

The CDR3 reads CASSPGIDEQYF. The CDR3 bases are TGTGCCAGCTCACCAGGTATTGACGAGCAGTACTTC. The chain links TRBV18 to TRBJ2-7; D uncertain. This CDR3 region has 12 residues. V was pared by 2 bases and J by 5 bases, with 7 bases between. Germline V gene sequence: CDR1 KGHSH, CDR2 LQKENI.

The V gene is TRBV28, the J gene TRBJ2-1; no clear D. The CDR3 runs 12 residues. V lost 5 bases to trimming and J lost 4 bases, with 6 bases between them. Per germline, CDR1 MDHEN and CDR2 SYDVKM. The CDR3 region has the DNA TGTGCCAGCAGTCTCAATTACAATGAGCAGTTCTTC. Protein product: CASSLNYNEQFF.

The CDR3 DNA sequence: TGTGCCAGCTCACGATCGGGGATAGAGACCCAGTACTTC. Amino acids: CASSRSGIETQYF. The chain recombines TRBV18 with TRBJ2-5, with D perhaps matching TRBD2 (5 bases). Trimming removed 4 bases from V and 4 bases from J, with 10 bases in between. The CDR3 loop spans 13 amino acids. Germline loops: CDR1 KGHSH, CDR2 LQKENI.

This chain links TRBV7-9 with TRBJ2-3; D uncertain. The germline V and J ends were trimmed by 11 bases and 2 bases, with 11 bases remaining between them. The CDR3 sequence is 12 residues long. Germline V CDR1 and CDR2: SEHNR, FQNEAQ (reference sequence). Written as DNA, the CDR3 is TGTGCCGGAAAGGCAGCCACAGATACGCAGTATTTT. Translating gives CAGKAATDTQYF.

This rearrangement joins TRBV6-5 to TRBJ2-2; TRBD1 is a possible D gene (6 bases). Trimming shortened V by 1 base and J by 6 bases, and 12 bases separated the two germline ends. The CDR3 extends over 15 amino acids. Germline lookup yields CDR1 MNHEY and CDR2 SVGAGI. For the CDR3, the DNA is TGTGCCAGCAGTTACTTGGGGGCTGGGGCCGGGGAGCTGTTTTTT. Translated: CASSYLGAGAGELFF.

Written as DNA, the CDR3 is TGCAGCGTTGGGGCAGTCCTGGCGGAGACCCAGTACTTC. Translation: CSVGAVLAETQYF. The chain recombines TRBV29-1 with TRBJ2-5; D is uncertain. This CDR3 has 13 amino acids. Germline loops: CDR1 SQVTM, CDR2 ANQGSEA. With 4 bases removed from V and 5 bases from J, the gap between germline ends came to 14 bases.

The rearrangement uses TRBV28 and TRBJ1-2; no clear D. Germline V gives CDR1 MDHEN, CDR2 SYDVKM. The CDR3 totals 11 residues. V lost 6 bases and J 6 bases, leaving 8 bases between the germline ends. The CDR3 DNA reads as TGTGCCAGCAGCAAGAATCATGGCTACACCTTC. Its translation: CASSKNHGYTF.

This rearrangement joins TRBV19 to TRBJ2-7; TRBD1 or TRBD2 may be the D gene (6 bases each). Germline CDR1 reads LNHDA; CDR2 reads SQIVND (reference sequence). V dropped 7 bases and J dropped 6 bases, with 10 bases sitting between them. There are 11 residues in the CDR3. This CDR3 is CASKGGGEQYF. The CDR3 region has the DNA TGTGCCAGTAAAGGGGGAGGCGAGCAGTACTTC.

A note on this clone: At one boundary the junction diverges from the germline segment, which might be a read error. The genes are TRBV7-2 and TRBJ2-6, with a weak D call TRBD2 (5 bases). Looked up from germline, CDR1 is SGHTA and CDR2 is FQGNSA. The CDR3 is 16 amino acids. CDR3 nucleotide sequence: TGTGCCAGCAGACCTAGCCGGGTCTCTGGGACCAACGTCCTGACTTTC. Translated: CASRPSRVSGTNVLTF.